The 30 T cell receptor beta chains reported below all come from one sample, sequenced in a study of blood T cell repertoires in COVID-19. This table comes from immunoSEQ multiplex PCR, and its TCRdb copy is limited to in-frame clones, with some not included. The sample has 200,000 to 300,000 clones, around 84% seen once. The material sequenced was peripheral blood. The origin of the receptors is a man aged 60 to 69 with acute or convalescent COVID-19.

The rearrangement joins TRBV29-1 to TRBJ2-1; possibly TRBD2 for D (5 bases). V was pared by 8 bases and J by 6 bases, with 17 bases between. Germline CDR1 reads SQVTM; CDR2 reads ANQGSEA. The length of the CDR3 is 13 residues. The CDR3 protein is CSLGLGQPNEQFF. The CDR3 DNA reads TGCAGCTTAGGACTTGGGCAGCCCAATGAGCAGTTCTTC.

The genes are TRBV28 and TRBJ2-7; 9 bases match TRBD1. The V gene end was trimmed by 6 bases and the J gene end by 7 bases; junction bases not matched to a gene: 13. CDR3 length: 15 amino acids. CDR1 is MDHEN, CDR2 SYDVKM, per germline. Written as DNA, the CDR3 is TGTGCCAGCAGCACACAGGGGGCCGGGTCTCGGGAGCAGTACTTC. Translated, it gives CASSTQGAGSREQYF.

In this sample, this clone turned up once. The chain combines TRBV9 with TRBJ2-3, with 9 bases identical to TRBD2. The CDR3 is made up of 16 amino acids. Germline values: CDR1 SGDLS, CDR2 YYNGEE. Trimming at V came to 3 bases and at J to 1 base, leaving 6 bases not matched to a gene. CDR3 nucleotide sequence: TGTGCCAGCAGCGCCCACCCTAGCGGGGGCACAGATACGCAGTATTTT. Its protein product is CASSAHPSGGTDTQYF.

This chain connects TRBV5-1 to TRBJ2-3; possibly TRBD2 for D (5 bases). CDR1 is SGHRS, CDR2 YFSETQ, per germline. There are 13 residues in the CDR3. Trimming cost V 4 bases and J 4 bases, with 10 bases left between them. CDR3 in amino acids: CASSPERADTQYF. The CDR3 region has the DNA TGCGCCAGCAGCCCCGAGAGGGCAGATACGCAGTATTTT.

J is TRBJ1-1 and V is TRBV30, with 7 bases that match TRBD1. V dropped 2 bases and J dropped 4; count of bases not matched to a gene: 10. CDR1 and CDR2 (germline): GTSNPN, SVGIG (reference sequence). CDR3 length equals 15 residues. The chain's CDR3 is CAWSLQGRSRTEAFF. In DNA form, the CDR3 reads TGTGCCTGGAGTCTACAGGGGAGGTCCCGCACTGAAGCTTTCTTT.

The chain uses TRBV28 and TRBJ2-7; tentative D call: TRBD2 (5 bases). The CDR3 runs 15 residues. Germline V gene sequence: CDR1 MDHEN, CDR2 SYDVKM. The V end lost 2 bases, the J end lost 2 bases, and 13 bases lay between the germline ends. CDR3 in amino acids: CASSLMWTEAYEQYF. The CDR3 nucleotides read TGTGCCAGCAGTTTAATGTGGACTGAAGCCTACGAGCAGTACTTC.

The chain combines TRBV5-5 with TRBJ2-6, with D possibly matching TRBD1 (7 bases). Germline V gives CDR1 SGHKS, CDR2 YYEKEE (reference sequence). This CDR3 region has 14 residues. Between the trimmed V and J ends, which lost 4 bases and 10 bases, there was a span of 15 bases. The CDR3 bases are TGTGCCAGCAGCGCGGGACAGACCCCGAACGTCCTGACTTTC. It codes for CASSAGQTPNVLTF.

The genes are TRBV2 and TRBJ2-1, with D tentatively TRBD2 (5 bases). The CDR3 is 15 amino acids. The germline V and J ends were trimmed by 8 bases and 0 bases, with 14 bases remaining between them. Germline CDR1 and CDR2: SNHLY and FYNNEI. CDR3 sequence (DNA): TGTGCCAGCGAGTCGGGATTAAGCTCCTACAATGAGCAGTTCTTC. The encoded protein is CASESGLSSYNEQFF.

This clone was observed a handful of times. This chain links TRBV9 with TRBJ1-3; D possibly corresponds to TRBD1 (6 bases). Germline V gene lookup returns CDR1 SGDLS and CDR2 YYNGEE. With 0 bases removed from V and 4 bases from J, the gap between germline ends came to 17 bases. CDR3 size: 17 residues. CDR3 sequence (DNA): TGTGCCAGCAGCGTAGAGGGGGTCCCCTTTAACGGAAACACCATATATTTT. This codes for CASSVEGVPFNGNTIYF.

The chain has TRBV10-1 and TRBJ2-5, with D possibly being TRBD2 (5 bases). The V end lost 6 bases, the J end lost 1 base, and 24 bases lay between the germline ends. From germline, CDR1 is WNHNN and CDR2 SYGVQD (reference sequence). The CDR3 spans 18 residues. CDR3 loop: CASRQSLWLAVVQETQYF. In DNA, the CDR3 is TGCGCCAGCAGACAGTCTCTTTGGCTAGCAGTAGTCCAAGAGACCCAGTACTTC.

CDR3 in DNA: TGTGCCAGCAGCTTGGATGGAGGGGAAGGTGGCTACACCTTC. Amino acids: CASSLDGGEGGYTF. The chain employs TRBV5-5 and TRBJ1-2; D is possibly TRBD1 (5 bases). The germline CDR1 and CDR2 sequences are SGHKS and YYEKEE (reference sequence). V shed 0 bases and J shed 7 bases, with 13 bases lying between them. The CDR3 has 14 amino acids.

This chain uses TRBV5-1 with TRBJ2-1; no reliable D call. V was shortened by 6 bases and J by 0 bases, with 16 bases between the two germline ends. CDR1 is SGHRS and CDR2 is YFSETQ in the germline V gene. The CDR3 contains 16 residues. The CDR3 loop reads CASTLGGGSSYNEQFF. The CDR3, as DNA: TGCGCCAGCACCCTAGGTGGCGGTAGCTCCTACAATGAGCAGTTCTTC.

This chain links TRBV27 with TRBJ2-7; 9 nucleotides match TRBD1. V was clipped by 8 bases and J by 3 bases; unmatched bases: 14. CDR1 and CDR2 (germline): MNHEY, SMNVEV (reference sequence). CDR3 length equals 16 residues. Here the CDR3 DNA reads TGTGCCAGCGGGGATCGACCGGGACAGGGAAGCTACGAGCAGTACTTC. Translating gives CASGDRPGQGSYEQYF.

The J gene is TRBJ1-1, the V gene TRBV6-5, with D tentatively TRBD1 (5 bases). CDR1 is MNHEY, CDR2 SVGAGI, per germline. CDR3 size: 13 residues. Trimming pared 0 bases from V and 5 bases from J, leaving 7 bases between. The CDR3 coding sequence is TGTGCCAGCAGTTACTCGAAGGGGACTGAAGCTTTCTTT. Protein product: CASSYSKGTEAFF.

CDR3 DNA sequence: TGTGCCTCTCGGAGGACAGCGAACACTGAAGCTTTCTTT. It translates to CASRRTANTEAFF. V is TRBV30 and J is TRBJ1-1; perhaps TRBD1 as D (6 bases). The germline V and J ends were trimmed by 7 bases and 1 base, with 13 bases remaining between them. Germline V gene data show CDR1 as GTSNPN and CDR2 as SVGIG (reference sequence). This CDR3 has 13 residues. Filled out from reference TRBV30 and TRBJ1-1, the complete variable domain reads SQTIHQWPATLVQPVGSPLSLECTVEGTSNPNLYWYRQAAGRGLQLLFYSVGIGQISSEVPQNLSASRPQDRQFILSSKKLLLSDSGFYLCASRRTANTEAFFGQGTRLTVV.

This clone was seen once. The gene calls are TRBV6-1 and TRBJ1-6; possible D gene TRBD1, 6 bases. Germline V gene lookup returns CDR1 MNHNS and CDR2 SASEGT. V was cut by 3 bases and J by 8 bases, with 14 bases left in between. CDR3 size: 15 residues. In DNA form, the CDR3 reads TGTGCCAGCAGTGATTGGGGGCGCAGGGATTCACCCCTCCACTTT. As protein: CASSDWGRRDSPLHF.

The chain has TRBV2 and TRBJ2-3; 8 nucleotides line up with TRBD2. The CDR3 is 15 amino acids. Germline CDR1 and CDR2: SNHLY and FYNNEI. V dropped 8 bases and J dropped 4; count of bases not matched to a gene: 11. CDR3 DNA: TGTGCCAGCCGCCTGCTGGGAGCGGGGGCAGATACGCAGTATTTT. It specifies CASRLLGAGADTQYF.

CDR3 coding DNA: TGTGCCAGCAGCTTGGAAGTCTCTAGCGGCCTCTACGAGCAGTACTTC. Translation: CASSLEVSSGLYEQYF. The chain couples TRBV5-4 to TRBJ2-7; 7 bases agree with TRBD2. V lost 0 bases to trimming and J lost 3 bases; unmatched junction nucleotides: 9. Germline assignment: CDR1 SGHNT and CDR2 YYREEE (reference sequence). The CDR3 is 16 residues long.

The chain employs TRBV6-5 and TRBJ1-3; the match to TRBD1 covers 8 bases. Germline CDR1 and CDR2: MNHEY and SVGAGI. The trim removed 2 bases at V and 0 bases at J, leaving 3 bases unmatched. The CDR3 sequence is 16 residues long. CDR3 in amino acids: CASSYGDRNSGNTIYF. CDR3 sequence (DNA): TGTGCCAGCAGTTACGGGGACAGGAACTCTGGAAACACCATATATTTT.

This clone was seen a few times. This chain links TRBV5-1 with TRBJ2-5; 10 positions agree with TRBD2. With V trimmed by 0 bases and J by 5 bases, 7 bases remained unmatched. Germline V lookup: CDR1 SGHRS, CDR2 YFSETQ. There are 16 residues in the CDR3. In DNA, the CDR3 is TGCGCCAGCAGCTTGGGGACTAGCGGCCCCTGGGAGACCCAGTACTTC. Its translation: CASSLGTSGPWETQYF. Supplemented by reference TRBV5-1 and TRBJ2-5, the full variable domain reads KAGVTQTPRYLIKTRGQQVTLSCSPISGHRSVSWYQQTPGQGLQFLFEYFSETQRNKGNFPGRFSGRQFSNSRSEMNVSTLELGDSALYLCASSLGTSGPWETQYFGPGTRLLVL.

This clone is a singleton in its sample. The J gene is TRBJ2-7, the V gene TRBV6-1, with D possibly being TRBD2 (6 bases). The CDR3 contains 16 residues. CDR1 and CDR2 (germline): MNHNS, SASEGT. V gave up 4 bases and J gave up 2 bases, with 18 bases separating them. CDR3: CASSGRDLALAYEQYF. The CDR3 DNA reads TGTGCCAGCAGTGGCCGGGACCTAGCGCTCGCCTACGAGCAGTACTTC.

The CDR3 here is CASSLGLAGAEETQYF. CDR3 nucleotides: TGCGCCAGCAGCTTGGGACTAGCGGGGGCGGAAGAGACCCAGTACTTC. This chain connects TRBV5-1 to TRBJ2-5, with 12 nucleotides matching TRBD2. Germline V lookup: CDR1 SGHRS, CDR2 YFSETQ. This CDR3 comprises 16 residues. J lost 3 bases, V lost 0 bases, and 3 bases had no gene match. The full variable domain, completed using reference TRBV5-1 and TRBJ2-5, is KAGVTQTPRYLIKTRGQQVTLSCSPISGHRSVSWYQQTPGQGLQFLFEYFSETQRNKGNFPGRFSGRQFSNSRSEMNVSTLELGDSALYLCASSLGLAGAEETQYFGPGTRLLVL.

This sequence joins TRBV6-4 and TRBJ2-7; D not resolved. CDR1 MRHNA and CDR2 SNTAGT come from the germline V gene. This CDR3 contains 12 residues. V was trimmed by 0 bases and J by 5 bases, leaving 5 bases between them. The chain's CDR3 is CASSDSSHEQYF. The CDR3 DNA reads as TGTGCCAGCAGTGACTCTAGCCACGAGCAGTACTTC.

The rearrangement uses TRBV6-2 or TRBV6-3 and TRBJ2-7; 11 nucleotides align to TRBD2. The CDR3 spans 14 residues. The germline CDR1 and CDR2 sequences are MNHEY and SVGEGT. V dropped 6 bases and J dropped 6; count of bases not matched to a gene: 7. CDR3 in DNA: TGTGCCAGCAGCCGACTAGCGGGGACCGGCGAGCAGTACTTC. The encoded protein is CASSRLAGTGEQYF.

The CDR3 DNA follows: TGTGCCAGCAGTTTACAGGTTTCTAACTGGGATGGCTACACCTTC. Translated: CASSLQVSNWDGYTF. This chain joins TRBV27 and TRBJ1-2, with D uncertain. Trimming left V 2 bases short and J 6 bases short, with 16 bases between. This CDR3 contains 15 residues. Germline CDR1 is MNHEY and CDR2 is SMNVEV (reference sequence).

The chain has TRBV7-9 and TRBJ1-1, with D uncertain. CDR1 SEHNR and CDR2 FQNEAQ come from the germline V gene (reference sequence). This CDR3 has 12 residues. Trimming cost V 5 bases and J 4 bases, with 8 bases left between them. The chain's CDR3 is CASSRVGTEAFF. The CDR3 DNA follows: TGTGCCAGCAGCCGGGTTGGCACTGAAGCTTTCTTT.

The J gene is TRBJ1-4, the V gene TRBV4-3; TRBD1 matches at 7 bases. Germline assignment: CDR1 LGHNA and CDR2 YSLEER. The CDR3 is made up of 20 amino acids. Unmatched junction bases numbered 16, after V lost 3 bases and J lost 0 bases. DNA for the CDR3: TGCGCCAGCAGCCAGGAGCCACCCGGGACAGCGACAGCAACTAATGAAAAACTGTTTTTT. This sequence encodes CASSQEPPGTATATNEKLFF.

The chain combines TRBV14 with TRBJ2-7; tentatively, D is TRBD1 (5 bases). CDR1 is SGHDN, CDR2 FVKESK, per germline. The germline V and J ends were trimmed by 1 base and 6 bases, with 7 bases remaining between them. This CDR3 has 12 amino acids. CDR3 nucleotide sequence: TGTGCCAGCAGCCAAGCAGGGCCCGAGCAGTACTTC. Its translation is CASSQAGPEQYF.

This clone is a singleton in its sample. This chain joins TRBV12-3 or TRBV12-4 and TRBJ2-1; TRBD2 agrees at 8 bases. The trim removed 8 bases at V and 9 bases at J, leaving 9 bases unmatched. The CDR3 has 13 amino acids. In nucleotides, the CDR3 is TGTGCCAGCTCTGGGCCTAGCGGGCTTGAGCAGTTCTTC. As protein: CASSGPSGLEQFF.

The rearrangement uses TRBV14 and TRBJ2-7, with 11 bases lining up with TRBD2. The germline gives CDR1 SGHDN, CDR2 FVKESK. V lost 1 base to trimming and J lost 3 bases; unmatched junction nucleotides: 5. The CDR3 is 16 residues long. The CDR3: CASSQGDTSGSYEQYF. The DNA for the CDR3 is TGTGCCAGCAGCCAAGGGGACACTAGCGGGAGCTACGAGCAGTACTTC.